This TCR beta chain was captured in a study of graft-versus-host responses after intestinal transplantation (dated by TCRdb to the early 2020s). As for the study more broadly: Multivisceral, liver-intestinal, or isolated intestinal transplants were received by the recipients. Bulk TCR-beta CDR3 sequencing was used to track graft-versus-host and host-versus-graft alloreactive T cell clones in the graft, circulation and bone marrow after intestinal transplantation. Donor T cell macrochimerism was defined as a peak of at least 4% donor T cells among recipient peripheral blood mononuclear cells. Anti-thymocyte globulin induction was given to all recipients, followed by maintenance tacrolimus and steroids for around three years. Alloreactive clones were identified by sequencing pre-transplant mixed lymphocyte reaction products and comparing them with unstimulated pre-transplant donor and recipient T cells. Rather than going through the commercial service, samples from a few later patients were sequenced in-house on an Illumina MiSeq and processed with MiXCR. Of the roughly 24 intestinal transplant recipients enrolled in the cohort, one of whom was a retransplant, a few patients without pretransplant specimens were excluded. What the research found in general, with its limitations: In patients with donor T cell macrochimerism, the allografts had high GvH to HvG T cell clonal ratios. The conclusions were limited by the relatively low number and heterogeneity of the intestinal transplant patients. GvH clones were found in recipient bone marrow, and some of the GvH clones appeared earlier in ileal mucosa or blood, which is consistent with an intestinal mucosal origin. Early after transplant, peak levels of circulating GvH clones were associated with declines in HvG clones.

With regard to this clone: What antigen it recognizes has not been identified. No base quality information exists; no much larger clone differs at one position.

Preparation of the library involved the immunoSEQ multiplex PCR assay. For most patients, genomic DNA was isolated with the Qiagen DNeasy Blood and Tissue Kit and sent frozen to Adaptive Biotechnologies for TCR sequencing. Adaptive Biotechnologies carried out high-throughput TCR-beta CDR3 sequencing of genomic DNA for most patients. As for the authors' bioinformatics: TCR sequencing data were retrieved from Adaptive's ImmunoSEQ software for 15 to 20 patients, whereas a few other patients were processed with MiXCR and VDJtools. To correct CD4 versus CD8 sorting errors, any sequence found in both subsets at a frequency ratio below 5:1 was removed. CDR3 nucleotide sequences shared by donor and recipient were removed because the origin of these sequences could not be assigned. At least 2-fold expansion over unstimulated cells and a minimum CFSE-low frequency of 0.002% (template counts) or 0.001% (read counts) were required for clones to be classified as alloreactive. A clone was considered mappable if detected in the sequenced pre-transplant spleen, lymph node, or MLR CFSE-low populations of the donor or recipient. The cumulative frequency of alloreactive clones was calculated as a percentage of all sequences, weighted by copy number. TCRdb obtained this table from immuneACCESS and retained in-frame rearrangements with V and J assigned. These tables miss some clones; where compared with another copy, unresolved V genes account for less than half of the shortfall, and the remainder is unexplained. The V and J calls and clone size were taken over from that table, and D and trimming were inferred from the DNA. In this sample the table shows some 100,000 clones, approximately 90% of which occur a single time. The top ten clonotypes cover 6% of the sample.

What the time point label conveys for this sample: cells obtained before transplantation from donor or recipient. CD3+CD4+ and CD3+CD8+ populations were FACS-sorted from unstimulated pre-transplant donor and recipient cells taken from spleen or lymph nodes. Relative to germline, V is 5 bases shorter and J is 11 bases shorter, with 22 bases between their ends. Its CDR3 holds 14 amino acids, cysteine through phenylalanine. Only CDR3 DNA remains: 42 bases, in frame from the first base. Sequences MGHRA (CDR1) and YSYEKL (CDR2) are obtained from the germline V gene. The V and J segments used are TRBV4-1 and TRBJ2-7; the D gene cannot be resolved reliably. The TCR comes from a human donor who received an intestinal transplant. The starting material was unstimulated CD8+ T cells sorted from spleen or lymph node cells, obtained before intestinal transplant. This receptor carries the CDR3 CASSVEVGLPRKYF. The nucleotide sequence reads TGCGCCAGCAGCGTCGAGGTAGGGCTCCCCCGGAAGTACTTC.